This section outlines one TCR beta chain sequence together with its context. Only in-frame clones appear in the TCRdb table, and some are missing; sequencing was by immunoSEQ multiplex PCR. In the table there are approximately 170,000 clones, approximately 90% of which are singletons. The source of the sample is a study of blood T cell repertoires in COVID-19. Study-level background: There were acute and convalescent COVID-19 samples, and they came from the United States, Italy and Spain.

This CDR3 is 15 amino acids long. Trimming removed 2 bases at V and 3 bases at J, with 11 bases between. Per germline, CDR1 MNHNS and CDR2 SASEGT. This sequence joins TRBV6-1 and TRBJ2-1; no clear D. The sequenced sample consisted of peripheral blood. The TCR sequence derives from a man between 18 and 29 years old with active or convalescent COVID-19. This chain's CDR3 is CASSESQLLYNEQFF. The CDR3 DNA is TGTGCCAGCAGTGAATCTCAACTCCTCTACAATGAGCAGTTCTTC.